These 10 T cell receptor beta chains came from one sample sequenced in a study of PD-L1 blockade in urothelial cancer. The assay was immunoSEQ multiplex PCR, and TCRdb's table has in-frame clones only and misses some. The table lists some 90,000 clones, approximately 88% of them singletons. The time point here: pretreatment peripheral blood. The sequencing here drew on PBMCs, taken around atezolizumab (anti-PD-L1) treatment. These receptors came from a woman of 80 years or more with urothelial cancer.

This clone was found once. The gene calls are TRBV6-1 and TRBJ2-7; no definite D call. The CDR3 totals 13 residues. Germline-derived CDR1 and CDR2 are MNHNS and SASEGT. The V and J ends lost 5 bases and 0 bases respectively, with 8 bases between them. The CDR3 DNA reads as TGTGCCAGCAGTATGGGCGACTCCTACGAGCAGTACTTC. It encodes CASSMGDSYEQYF.

The chain couples TRBV10-3 to TRBJ1-5; D perhaps matches TRBD1 (5 bases). Germline assignment: CDR1 ENHRY and CDR2 SYGVKD. V lost 8 bases and J 5 bases, leaving 13 bases between the germline ends. There are 13 residues in the CDR3. CDR3 sequence (DNA): TGTGCCATCGCCCGCTCGGGGGATCAGCCCCAGCATTTT. Its protein is CAIARSGDQPQHF.

This chain links TRBV7-3 with TRBJ1-2; 9 bases map to TRBD1. The germline CDR1 and CDR2 sequences are SGHTA and FQGTGA. The CDR3 contains 14 residues. The ends lost 6 bases at V and 4 bases at J; junction bases unmatched: 6. The CDR3 DNA reads TGTGCCAGCAGTCGGACAGGGGAGGCCTATGGCTACACCTTC. As protein: CASSRTGEAYGYTF.

The V call is TRBV25-1, the J call TRBJ1-2; TRBD1 aligns across 10 bases. Germline V lookup: CDR1 MGHDK, CDR2 SYGVNS. V shed 7 bases, J shed 4 bases, and the junction held 9 bases outside the gene matches. The CDR3 is made up of 15 amino acids. Written as DNA, the CDR3 is TGTGCCAGCACCGCCTCCGGGACAGGGGCCTATGGCTACACCTTC. This codes for CASTASGTGAYGYTF.

The rearrangement links TRBV2 to TRBJ1-5; the D gene is possibly TRBD1 (5 bases). Deletions cut 4 bases from V and 16 bases from J, with 14 bases between. The CDR3 extends over 11 amino acids. Germline CDR1 and CDR2: SNHLY and FYNNEI. In DNA form, the CDR3 reads TGTGCCAGCAGTGGGGGCCGAGTAAGTCATTTT. Translating gives CASSGGRVSHF.

The rearrangement links TRBV19 to TRBJ2-1; 8 bases match TRBD2. Germline V lookup: CDR1 LNHDA, CDR2 SQIVND (reference sequence). The CDR3 is made up of 17 amino acids. V was pared by 3 bases and J by 0 bases, with 7 bases of the junction left unmatched. Here the CDR3 reads CASSIGGSGSSYNEQFF. As DNA, the CDR3 is TGTGCCAGTAGTATTGGCGGGAGCGGGAGCTCCTACAATGAGCAGTTCTTC.

The chain has TRBV28 and TRBJ1-1; the match to TRBD1 covers 7 bases. Germline V gene lookup returns CDR1 MDHEN and CDR2 SYDVKM. With 6 bases clipped from V and 12 bases from J, the junction kept 10 bases outside the gene matches. CDR3 length: 12 residues. This CDR3 is CASRTGLAPTFF. CDR3 DNA: TGTGCCAGCAGGACAGGGTTGGCCCCAACTTTCTTT.

V usage is TRBV15 and J usage is TRBJ1-2; D gene ambiguous. Trimming took 1 base from V and 1 from J, leaving 7 bases between them. CDR1 LNHNV and CDR2 YYDKDF come from the germline V gene (reference sequence). This CDR3 has 14 amino acids. The CDR3 nucleotides read TGTGCCACCAGCAGAGCCACAAATAACTATGGCTACACCTTC. It encodes CATSRATNNYGYTF.

The V call is TRBV10-2, the J call TRBJ2-3, with D perhaps matching TRBD2 (5 bases). Trimming removed 1 base at V and 4 bases at J, with 12 bases between. The germline V gene has CDR1 WSHSY and CDR2 SAAADI. CDR3 length equals 15 residues. The CDR3 DNA sequence: TGCGCCAGCAGTGAGTTAAGTATCGGGGCAGATACGCAGTATTTT. This codes for CASSELSIGADTQYF.

V is TRBV6-5 and J is TRBJ2-3, with 9 bases identical to TRBD2. Germline V gene data show CDR1 as MNHEY and CDR2 as SVGAGI. The CDR3 has 15 residues. With V trimmed by 6 bases and J by 4 bases, 8 bases remained unmatched. The CDR3 DNA follows: TGTGCCAGCAGCTCCGTGGGACTAGCAGCAGATACGCAGTATTTT. This translates into CASSSVGLAADTQYF.